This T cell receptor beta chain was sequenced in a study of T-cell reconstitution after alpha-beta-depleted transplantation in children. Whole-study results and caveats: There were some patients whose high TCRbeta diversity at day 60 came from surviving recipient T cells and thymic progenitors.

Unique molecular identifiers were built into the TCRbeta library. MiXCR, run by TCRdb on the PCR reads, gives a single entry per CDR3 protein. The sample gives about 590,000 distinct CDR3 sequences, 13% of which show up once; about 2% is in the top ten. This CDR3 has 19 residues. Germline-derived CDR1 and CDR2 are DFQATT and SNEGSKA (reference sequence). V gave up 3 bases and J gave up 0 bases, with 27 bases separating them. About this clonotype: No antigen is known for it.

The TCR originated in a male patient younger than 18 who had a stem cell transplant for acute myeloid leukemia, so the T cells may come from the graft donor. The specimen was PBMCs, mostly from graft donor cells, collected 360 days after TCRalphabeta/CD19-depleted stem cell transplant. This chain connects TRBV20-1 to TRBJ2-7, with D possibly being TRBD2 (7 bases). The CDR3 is CSASLITGKGGPVSYEQYF. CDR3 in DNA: TGCAGTGCTAGTTTAATCACAGGGAAGGGAGGGCCAGTCTCCTACGAGCAGTACTTC.